This T cell receptor (beta chain) was profiled in a study of response to subunit inactivated influenza vaccine. Findings of the study overall: The authors suggested that few new T cells are recruited per seasonal influenza vaccination.

One entry per CDR3 protein, called by TCRdb with MiXCR from the RT-PCR reads. Seen here are 650,000 to 800,000 distinct CDR3 sequences, approximately 14% observed once, and the top ten hold approximately 7%. This clonotype occurred a few times. Its specificity is not known. The CDR3 length is 16 residues. Germline V gene sequence: CDR1 KGHDR, CDR2 SFDVKD. With 3 bases removed from V and 6 bases from J, the gap between germline ends came to 20 bases. The specimen was PBMCs from blood, collected 14 days before vaccination. The receptor was derived from a man aged 45-65 years who received an inactivated influenza vaccine. The V gene is TRBV24-1, the J gene TRBJ2-7, with D perhaps TRBD2 (6 bases). The CDR3, as DNA: TGTGCCACCAGTGATACTCCGGGAGCCTCCCTAGGCGAGCAGTACTTC. As protein: CATSDTPGASLGEQYF.